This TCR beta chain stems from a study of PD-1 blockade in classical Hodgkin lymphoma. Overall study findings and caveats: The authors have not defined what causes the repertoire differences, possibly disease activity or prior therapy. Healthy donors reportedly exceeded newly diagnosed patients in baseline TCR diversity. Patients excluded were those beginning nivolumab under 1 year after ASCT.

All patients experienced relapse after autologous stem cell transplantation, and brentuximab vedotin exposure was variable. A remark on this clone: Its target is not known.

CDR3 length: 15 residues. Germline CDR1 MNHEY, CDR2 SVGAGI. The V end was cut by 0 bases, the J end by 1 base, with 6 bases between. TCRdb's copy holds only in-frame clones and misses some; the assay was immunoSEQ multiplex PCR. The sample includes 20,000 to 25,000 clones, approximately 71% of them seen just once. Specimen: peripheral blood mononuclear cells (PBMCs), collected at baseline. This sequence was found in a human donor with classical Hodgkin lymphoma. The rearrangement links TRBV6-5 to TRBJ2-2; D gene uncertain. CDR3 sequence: CASSYSGLNTGELFF. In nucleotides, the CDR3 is TGTGCCAGCAGTTACTCGGGATTGAACACCGGGGAGCTGTTTTTT.